Shown below are 10 T cell receptor beta chains from a single sample sequenced in a study of spatial heterogeneity in lung cancer. The time point here: sample taken at primary tumor resection. The study sequenced unsorted whole RNA from tumor, nontumor lung or frozen PBMC. TCRdb reanalysed the 5' RACE reads using MiXCR and keeps one entry per CDR3 protein. The sample shows under 7,500 distinct CDR3 sequences, under 9% of them seen only once. Here the sequenced sample was PBMCs, taken at surgery. The receptors come from a male donor with early-stage non-small cell lung cancer.

This clonotype was detected ten times or more. This beta chain is an unintended read in a library built for alpha chains; its size means little. The rearrangement links TRBV28 to TRBJ2-7, with 7 bases matching TRBD1. Germline lookup yields CDR1 MDHEN and CDR2 SYDVKM. V was pared by 6 bases and J by 3 bases, with 8 bases of the junction left unmatched. CDR3 length: 14 amino acids. For the CDR3, the DNA is TGTGCCAGCAGCTTTGTGGGACAGATCTACGAGCAGTACTTC. This sequence encodes CASSFVGQIYEQYF.

There are a few counts of this clonotype. This beta chain is off target for a library built for alpha chains, so its abundance means little. The chain recombines TRBV7-2 with TRBJ2-3, with a possible D match to TRBD1 (5 bases). V was shortened by 2 bases and J by 6 bases, with 9 bases between the two germline ends. Germline V gene data show CDR1 as SGHTA and CDR2 as FQGNSA. The CDR3 has 13 amino acids. CDR3 in amino acids: CASSLTRADTQYF. DNA for the CDR3: TGTGCCAGCAGCTTAACCAGGGCCGATACGCAGTATTTT.

This clonotype showed up just a few times. This beta chain is a stray sequence in a library constructed for alpha chains; its clone size is not meaningful. The chain is built from TRBV3-1 and TRBJ2-1; TRBD2 might be the D (6 bases). The germline V and J ends were trimmed by 4 bases and 6 bases, with 19 bases remaining between them. Per the germline V gene, CDR1 is LGHDT and CDR2 is YNNKEL (reference sequence). CDR3 size: 16 residues. The CDR3 spells CASSRRDFPPANEQFF. For the CDR3, the DNA is TGTGCCAGCAGCCGGCGGGACTTCCCACCAGCCAATGAGCAGTTCTTC.

This clonotype came up many times. Little can be read into the size of this beta chain, an off-target read in a library designed for alpha chains. The chain uses TRBV28 and TRBJ1-5; 7 bases line up with TRBD1. The CDR3 spans 13 residues. The V and J ends lost 8 bases and 5 bases, in that order; junction bases with no gene match: 6. CDR1 and CDR2 from the germline V gene are MDHEN and SYDVKM. The CDR3: CASQTGSYQPQHF. In DNA, the CDR3 is TGTGCCAGCCAGACAGGGAGTTATCAGCCCCAGCATTTT.

This clonotype was counted at least ten times. This beta chain lies outside the target of a library built for alpha chains; its clone size means little. This rearrangement joins TRBV6-5 to TRBJ2-7, with 8 positions matching TRBD1. Germline assignment: CDR1 MNHEY and CDR2 SVGAGI. J lost 1 base, V lost 0 bases, and 8 bases had no gene match. This CDR3 has 17 residues. Here the CDR3 reads CASSYSRGTGSSYEQYF. The CDR3, as DNA: TGTGCCAGCAGTTACTCGAGGGGGACAGGCTCGTCCTACGAGCAGTACTTC.

This clonotype has a handful of counts. This beta chain is off target for a library built for alpha chains, so its abundance means little. V gene TRBV28 combines with J gene TRBJ1-2, with D possibly matching TRBD1 (5 bases). Looked up from germline, CDR1 is MDHEN and CDR2 is SYDVKM. V lost 5 bases, J lost 7 bases, and 8 bases lay in between. The CDR3 runs 11 residues. Here the CDR3 DNA reads TGTGCCAGCAGTCGGGACTTTGGCTACACCTTC. This codes for CASSRDFGYTF.

In its sample, this clonotype was seen a few times. This beta chain is a stray sequence in a library constructed for alpha chains; its clone size is not meaningful. The chain links TRBV3-1 to TRBJ2-3; D is unclear. The length of the CDR3 is 15 residues. Looked up from germline, CDR1 is LGHDT and CDR2 is YNNKEL (reference sequence). V lost 4 bases and J lost 3, with 14 bases in between. CDR3 in DNA: TGTGCCAGCAGCCCCCCGTCAAGTATGACAGATACGCAGTATTTT. Its protein product is CASSPPSSMTDTQYF.

This clonotype was seen only once. Since the library was made to target alpha chains, this beta chain is a stray read and its abundance is not meaningful. The V and J genes are TRBV18 and TRBJ2-5, with TRBD2 matching 7 bases. Germline CDR1 KGHSH, CDR2 LQKENI. The V and J ends lost 3 bases and 7 bases, in that order; junction bases with no gene match: 14. The CDR3 has 16 amino acids. CDR3 amino acids: CASSPHPLAGDVTQYF. CDR3 bases: TGTGCCAGCTCACCCCACCCCTTAGCGGGTGATGTGACCCAGTACTTC. The full variable domain, rest sourced from reference TRBV18 and TRBJ2-5, is NAGVMQNPRHLVRRRGQEARLRCSPMKGHSHVYWYRQLPEEGLKFMVYLQKENIIDESGMPKERFSAEFPKEGPSILRIQQVVRGDSAAYFCASSPHPLAGDVTQYFGPGTRLLVL.

This clonotype was counted at least ten times. In a library made to pick up alpha chains, this beta chain is a stray read with a size that means little. J is TRBJ1-1 and V is TRBV6-5, with D perhaps matching TRBD1 (5 bases). The length of the CDR3 is 15 residues. The germline V and J ends were trimmed by 0 bases and 5 bases, with 13 bases remaining between them. Germline CDR1 reads MNHEY; CDR2 reads SVGAGI. The CDR3 bases are TGTGCCAGCAGTTACTCTGGGGGTGTGGGAACTGAAGCTTTCTTT. It encodes CASSYSGGVGTEAFF.

This clonotype was observed at least ten times. With the library built for alpha chains, this beta chain is off target and its frequency is not meaningful. This rearrangement joins TRBV29-1 to TRBJ2-1, with D unclear. The CDR3 runs to 12 residues. CDR1 and CDR2 from the germline V gene are SQVTM and ANQGSEA. V dropped 2 bases and J dropped 11 bases, with 13 bases sitting between them. Here the CDR3 DNA reads TGCAGCGTTGAAACGGGCGGCGGCCAGCAGTTCTTC. Its translation is CSVETGGGQQFF.